The rows below give T cell receptor beta chains drawn from one sample of a study of CD8+ T cells in alopecia areata. Libraries were prepared by immunoSEQ multiplex PCR; TCRdb keeps only in-frame clonotypes and omits some of them. The data show about 200,000 clones, roughly 60% seen once. Specimen: CD4+ T cells sorted from blood, collected at week 24, from a patient treated with tofacitinib. The receptors here all came from a human donor with alopecia areata. Both conserved end residues are trimmed from each CDR3.

cdr3_length j_call v_call cdr3_aa
10 TRBJ2-1 TRBV29-1 SVDTPSSEQF
12 TRBJ2-5 TRBV9 ASSVALGRETQY
13 TRBJ1-5 TRBV6-1 ASSGTGTGDQPQH
11 TRBJ1-1 TRBV29-1 SVEPDSGVGAF
13 TRBJ2-4 TRBV30 AWSEGELAKNIQY
10 TRBJ1-2 TRBV29-1 SAHLVGQGYT
13 TRBJ1-1 TRBV4-1 ASSQETHGGTEAF
14 TRBJ2-3 TRBV11-1 ASSPGASWGTDTQY
14 TRBJ2-7 TRBV5-6 ASSLVAGTSSYEQY
15 TRBJ2-2 TRBV30 ASPGEWGRTNTGELF